This T cell receptor beta chain was recovered during a study of blood T cell repertoires in COVID-19. As for the study in general: Samples of COVID-19 (acute and convalescent) were obtained from the United States, Italy and Spain.

Note on this clone: The identical CDR3 is also encoded by other nucleotide sequences in the sample.

Authors' methods: Cell counts per sample came from amplifying reference gene primers. Using immunoSEQ multiplex PCR, the repertoire was profiled, and TCRdb retains in-frame clones only, with some absent. That table gives V, J and clone size, and the DNA gave D and trimming. Of roughly 140,000 clones in the sample, roughly 90% were seen once. Input material: peripheral blood. This TCR came from a man aged 45-65 years with active or convalescent COVID-19.

The CDR3 DNA sequence: TGTGCCAGCAGTTCCCAGGTTGGGGGGGGGAACACTGAAGCTTTCTTT. Amino acid sequence: CASSSQVGGGNTEAFF. The genes are TRBV6-2 or TRBV6-3 and TRBJ1-1; tentatively, D is TRBD1 (5 bases). V shed 4 bases and J shed 1 base, with 16 bases lying between them. Germline assignment: CDR1 MNHEY and CDR2 SVGEGT. The CDR3 spans 16 residues.